The entry below describes one T cell receptor beta chain. Its antigen is still unknown. These data belong to a study of T cell clones after liver transplantation. Overall study: A pre-transplant mixed lymphocyte reaction with TCRbeta sequencing defined graft-donor-reactive clones followed in post-transplant blood.

Germline CDR1 reads MNHEY; CDR2 reads SMNVEV (reference sequence). There are 18 residues in the CDR3. The junction had 8 bases not matched to a gene; V was cut back by 2 bases and J by 3 bases. The data were produced by immunoSEQ multiplex PCR, yet TCRdb's version contains in-frame clones alone and is incomplete. The sample gives tens of thousands of clones, roughly 82% of which show up once; more than 0.45% is in the top ten. General study points: In two subjects, few donor cells limited the measurable donor-reactive repertoire. These preliminary findings come from unstandardized post-transplant sampling times.

The chain carries TRBV27 and TRBJ1-3; TRBD1 matches at 12 bases. This specimen was CD4+ T cells from blood, taken 46 months after liver transplant. The source of this sequence is a human patient who received a liver transplant. Some T cells could come from the graft donor. CDR3 sequence reads: CASSLVGTGGGGGNTIYF. CDR3 bases: TGTGCCAGCAGTTTAGTCGGGACAGGGGGCGGTGGTGGAAACACCATATATTTT.